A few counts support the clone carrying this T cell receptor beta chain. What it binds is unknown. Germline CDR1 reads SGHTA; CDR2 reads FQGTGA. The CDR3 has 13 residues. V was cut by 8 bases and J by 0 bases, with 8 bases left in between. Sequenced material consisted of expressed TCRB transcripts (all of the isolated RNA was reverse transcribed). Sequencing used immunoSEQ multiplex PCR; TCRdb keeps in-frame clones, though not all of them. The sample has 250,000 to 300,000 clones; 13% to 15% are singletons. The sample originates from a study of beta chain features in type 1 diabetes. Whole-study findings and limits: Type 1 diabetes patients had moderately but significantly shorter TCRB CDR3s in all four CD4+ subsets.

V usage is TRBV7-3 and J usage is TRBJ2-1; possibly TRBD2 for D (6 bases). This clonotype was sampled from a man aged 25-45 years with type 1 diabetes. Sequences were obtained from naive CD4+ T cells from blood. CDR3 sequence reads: CASAAGSYNEQFF. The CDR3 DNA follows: TGTGCCAGCGCAGCGGGCTCCTACAATGAGCAGTTCTTC. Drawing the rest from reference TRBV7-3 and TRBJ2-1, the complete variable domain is GAGVSQTPSNKVTEKGKYVELRCDPISGHTALYWYRQSLGQGPEFLIYFQGTGAADDSGLPNDRFFAVRPEGSVSTLKIQRTERGDSAVYLCASAAGSYNEQFFGPGTRLTVL.